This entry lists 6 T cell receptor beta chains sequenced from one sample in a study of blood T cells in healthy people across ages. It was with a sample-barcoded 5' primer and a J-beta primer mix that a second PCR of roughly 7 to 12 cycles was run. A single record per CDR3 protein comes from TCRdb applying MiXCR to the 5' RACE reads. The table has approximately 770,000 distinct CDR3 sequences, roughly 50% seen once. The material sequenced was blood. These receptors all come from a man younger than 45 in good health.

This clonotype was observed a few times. This chain's CDR3 is CASVIISGSSYEQYF. The CDR3 bases are TGTGCCAGCGTGATTATATCCGGGAGCTCCTACGAGCAGTACTTC. The chain has TRBV6-2 or TRBV6-3 and TRBJ2-7, with D perhaps matching TRBD2 (6 bases). This CDR3 is 15 amino acids long. V shed 8 bases and J shed 0 bases, with 17 bases lying between them. Germline loops: CDR1 MNHEY, CDR2 SVGEGT.

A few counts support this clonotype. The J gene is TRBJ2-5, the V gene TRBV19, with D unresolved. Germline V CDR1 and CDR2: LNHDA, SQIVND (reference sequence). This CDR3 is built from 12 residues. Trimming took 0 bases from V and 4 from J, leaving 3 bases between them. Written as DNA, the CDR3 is TGTGCCAGTAGTATAGAGGGAGAGACCCAGTACTTC. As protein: CASSIEGETQYF.

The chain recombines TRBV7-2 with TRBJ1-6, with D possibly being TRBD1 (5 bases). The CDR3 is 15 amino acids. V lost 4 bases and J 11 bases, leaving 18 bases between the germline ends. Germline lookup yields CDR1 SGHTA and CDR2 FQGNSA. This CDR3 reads CASSSGWGGLAPLHF. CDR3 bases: TGTGCCAGCAGCTCGGGGTGGGGGGGGTTGGCACCCCTCCACTTT.

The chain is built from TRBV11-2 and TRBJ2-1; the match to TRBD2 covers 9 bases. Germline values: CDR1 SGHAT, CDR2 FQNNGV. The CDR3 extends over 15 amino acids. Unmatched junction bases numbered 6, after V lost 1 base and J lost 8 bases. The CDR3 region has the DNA TGTGCCAGCAGCTTAGGTAGCGGGAGAAGGGATGAGCAGTTCTTC. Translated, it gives CASSLGSGRRDEQFF. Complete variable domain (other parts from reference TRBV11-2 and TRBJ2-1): EAGVAQSPRYKIIEKRQSVAFWCNPISGHATLYWYQQILGQGPKLLIQFQNNGVVDDSQLPKDRFSAERLKGVDSTLKIQPAKLEDSAVYLCASSLGSGRRDEQFFGPGTRLTVL.

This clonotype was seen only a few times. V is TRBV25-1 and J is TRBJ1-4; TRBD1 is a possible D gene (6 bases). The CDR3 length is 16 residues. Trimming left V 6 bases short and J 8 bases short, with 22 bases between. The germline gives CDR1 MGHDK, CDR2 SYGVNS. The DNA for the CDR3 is TGTGCCAGCAGCAAGGGCCTCGGGACAAACTTAGAAAAACTGTTTTTT. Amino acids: CASSKGLGTNLEKLFF.

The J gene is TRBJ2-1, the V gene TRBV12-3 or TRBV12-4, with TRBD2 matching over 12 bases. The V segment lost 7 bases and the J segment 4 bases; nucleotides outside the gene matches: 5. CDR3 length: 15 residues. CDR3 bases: TGTGCCAGCAACGGTCTAGCGGGGGGGTACAATGAGCAGTTCTTC. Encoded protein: CASNGLAGGYNEQFF.